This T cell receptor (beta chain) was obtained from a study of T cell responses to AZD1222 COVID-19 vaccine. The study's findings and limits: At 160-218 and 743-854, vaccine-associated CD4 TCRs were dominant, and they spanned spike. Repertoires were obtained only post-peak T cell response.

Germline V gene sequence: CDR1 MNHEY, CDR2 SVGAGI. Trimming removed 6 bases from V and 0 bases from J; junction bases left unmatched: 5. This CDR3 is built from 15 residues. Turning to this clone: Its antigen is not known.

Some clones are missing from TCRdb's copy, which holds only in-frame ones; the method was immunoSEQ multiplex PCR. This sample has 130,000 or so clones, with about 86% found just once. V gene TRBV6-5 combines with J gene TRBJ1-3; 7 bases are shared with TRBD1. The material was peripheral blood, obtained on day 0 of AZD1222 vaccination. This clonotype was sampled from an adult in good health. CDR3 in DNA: TGTGCCAGCAGAAGACGGGACAGCTCTGGAAACACCATATATTTT. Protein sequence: CASRRRDSSGNTIYF.